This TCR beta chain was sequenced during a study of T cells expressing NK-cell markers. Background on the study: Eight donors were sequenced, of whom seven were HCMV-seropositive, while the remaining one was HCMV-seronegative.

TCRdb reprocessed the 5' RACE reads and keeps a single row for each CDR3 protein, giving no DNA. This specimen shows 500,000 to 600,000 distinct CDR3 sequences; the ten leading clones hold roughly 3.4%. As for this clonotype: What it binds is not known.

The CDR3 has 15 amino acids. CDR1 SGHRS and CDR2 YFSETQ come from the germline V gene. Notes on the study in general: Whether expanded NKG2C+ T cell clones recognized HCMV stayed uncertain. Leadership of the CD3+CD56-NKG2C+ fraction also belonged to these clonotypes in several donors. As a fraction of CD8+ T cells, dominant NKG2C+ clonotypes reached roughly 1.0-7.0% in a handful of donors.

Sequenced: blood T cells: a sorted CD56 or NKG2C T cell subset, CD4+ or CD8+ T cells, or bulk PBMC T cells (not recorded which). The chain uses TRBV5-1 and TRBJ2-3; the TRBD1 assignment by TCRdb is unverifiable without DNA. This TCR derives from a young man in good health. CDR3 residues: CASTPVIPSTDTQYF.